This is a list of T cell receptor beta chains from one sample in a study of Ad26.COV2.S vaccination and SARS-CoV-2 variants. Clones were sequenced by immunoSEQ multiplex PCR, and TCRdb holds only the in-frame ones, with some missing. Of fewer than 800,000 clones listed, 89% are singletons. The sequences come from peripheral blood, collected in a trial of Ad26.COV2.S vaccine versus placebo. The receptors were sampled from a person aged 18-60 years who received the Ad26.COV2.S COVID-19 vaccine or a placebo. The CDR3 runs from the conserved cysteine through the conserved F or W. The order of the fields is CDR3 protein, CDR3 DNA, clone size, D gene, V gene, J gene. The D gene is left open where the match is weak. Where a row states a size, it is once, few, many or the class of an expanded clone; other rows omit it.

CDR3: CASSVSGRAETQYF
DNA: TGTGCCAGTAGTGTTAGCGGGAGGGCGGAGACCCAGTACTTC
size: .
D: TRBD2
V: TRBV19
J: TRBJ2-5

CDR3: CASSSGTGLYNEQFF
DNA: TGTGCCAGCAGTTCCGGGACAGGTTTGTACAATGAGCAGTTCTTC
size: .
D: TRBD1
V: TRBV27
J: TRBJ2-1

CDR3: CASSPDSPGANVLTF
DNA: TGCGCCAGCAGCCCTGACAGCCCCGGGGCCAACGTCCTGACTTTC
size: .
D: .
V: TRBV5-1
J: TRBJ2-6

CDR3: CASSSRTDSYEQYF
DNA: TGTGCCAGCAGCTCCCGGACGGACTCCTACGAGCAGTACTTC
size: .
D: .
V: TRBV11-2
J: TRBJ2-7

CDR3: CASSPWGGQDTQYF
DNA: TGTGCCAGCAGCCCTTGGGGGGGTCAGGATACGCAGTATTTT
size: .
D: TRBD2
V: TRBV3-1/TRBV3-2
J: TRBJ2-3

CDR3: CASSSQGAGVHDEQFF
DNA: TGTGCCAGCAGTTCCCAGGGGGCGGGAGTCCACGATGAGCAGTTCTTC
size: .
D: .
V: TRBV6-5
J: TRBJ2-1

CDR3: CASSKGSSPGETQYF
DNA: TGTGCCAGCAGCAAAGGATCTAGTCCGGGGGAGACCCAGTACTTC
size: .
D: .
V: TRBV5-8
J: TRBJ2-5

CDR3: CASSVLAGPNSPLHF
DNA: TGTGCCAGCAGCGTATTAGCAGGACCCAATTCACCCCTCCACTTT
size: .
D: .
V: TRBV9
J: TRBJ1-6

CDR3: CASSQAGINSPLHF
DNA: TGCGCCAGCAGCCAAGCTGGGATCAATTCACCCCTCCACTTT
size: .
D: .
V: TRBV4-3
J: TRBJ1-6

CDR3: CASSLVGQGEGQYF
DNA: TGTGCCAGCAGCTTAGTGGGACAGGGAGAGGGGCAGTACTTC
size: once
D: TRBD1
V: TRBV7-9
J: TRBJ2-7

CDR3: CASSLGDWDRGRGKLFF
DNA: TGTGCCAGCAGCTTAGGCGATTGGGACAGGGGGCGCGGAAAACTGTTTTTT
size: .
D: TRBD1
V: TRBV7-9
J: TRBJ1-4

CDR3: CATSSLVGAGSQPQHF
DNA: TGTGCCACCAGCAGCCTTGTGGGGGCTGGGAGTCAGCCCCAGCATTTT
size: once
D: .
V: TRBV15
J: TRBJ1-5

CDR3: CASSIVWSYEQYF
DNA: TGTGCCAGTAGTATTGTCTGGTCCTACGAGCAGTACTTC
size: .
D: .
V: TRBV19
J: TRBJ2-7

CDR3: CASSTGQVLAKNIQYF
DNA: TGTGCCAGCAGCACTGGACAGGTCCTAGCCAAAAACATTCAGTACTTC
size: .
D: TRBD1
V: TRBV9
J: TRBJ2-4